Following are 8 T cell receptor beta chains from one sample sequenced in a study of Ad26.COV2.S vaccination and SARS-CoV-2 variants. The protocol was immunoSEQ multiplex PCR, while the TCRdb copy is restricted to in-frame clones and leaves out a portion. The repertoire consists of more than 85,000 clones, with 80% occurring once and the leading ten covering approximately 15%. The input for sequencing was peripheral blood, taken after recovery from COVID-19. The receptors were gathered from a human donor who had recovered from COVID-19.

This clone was observed a handful of times. It is likely a read error, because the conserved phenylalanine at the end of the CDR3 is missing. No DNA is shown, since the ends of the CDR3 on it are uncertain; the CDR3 is the one TCRdb lists. CDR3 sequence: CASSEAQVLL. The rearrangement uses TRBV2 and TRBJ1-1; TRBD1, the table's D call, was not compared with the DNA. CDR1 is SNHLY, CDR2 FYNNEI, per germline. The CDR3 sequence runs 10 residues, both termini included.

This clone was counted a few times. V gene TRBV7-2 combines with J gene TRBJ1-6, with D perhaps matching TRBD1 (6 bases). Germline lookup yields CDR1 SGHTA and CDR2 FQGNSA. The CDR3 length is 14 residues. The V and J ends lost 3 bases and 10 bases respectively, with 13 bases between them. The CDR3 here is CASSFLGGDSPLHF. The DNA of the CDR3 is TGTGCCAGCAGCTTTTTAGGGGGAGACTCACCCCTCCACTTT.

The genes are TRBV19 and TRBJ1-1, with a tentative D call TRBD1 (5 bases). CDR3 size: 14 residues. Germline CDR1 LNHDA, CDR2 SQIVND (reference sequence). V was trimmed by 2 bases and J by 3 bases, leaving 10 bases between them. The CDR3 protein is CASSITRGDTEAFF. The CDR3 DNA reads TGTGCCAGTAGTATAACACGAGGGGACACTGAAGCTTTCTTT.

The genes are TRBV19 and TRBJ2-5, with TRBD2 matching 8 bases. V trimming: 6 bases; J trimming: 5 bases; junction bases outside the gene matches: 11. Per germline, CDR1 LNHDA and CDR2 SQIVND (reference sequence). The CDR3 length is 15 residues. The CDR3, as DNA: TGTGCCAGTAGACAATCGGCGGGGGGTGAGGAGACCCAGTACTTC. As protein: CASRQSAGGEETQYF.

The chain carries TRBV7-9 and TRBJ2-2; perhaps TRBD1 as D (6 bases). This CDR3 spans 14 amino acids. The germline V and J ends were trimmed by 10 bases and 0 bases, with 12 bases remaining between them. Germline lookup yields CDR1 SEHNR and CDR2 FQNEAQ (reference sequence). The chain's CDR3 is CAIRTEANTGELFF. CDR3 DNA sequence: TGTGCCATCCGGACAGAGGCGAACACCGGGGAGCTGTTTTTT.

The sample holds many counts of this clone. J is TRBJ2-7 and V is TRBV19; 8 bases fit TRBD2. With 3 bases clipped from V and 1 base from J, the junction kept 5 bases outside the gene matches. In germline, CDR1 is LNHDA, CDR2 SQIVND (reference sequence). This CDR3 is 15 amino acids long. DNA for the CDR3: TGTGCCAGTAGTATGAGCGGGGGAGGTTCCTACGAGCAGTACTTC. Its translation is CASSMSGGGSYEQYF.

The chain is built from TRBV27 and TRBJ1-6; no clear D gene. Germline CDR1 is MNHEY and CDR2 is SMNVEV (reference sequence). V lost 3 bases and J 14 bases, leaving 14 bases between the germline ends. This CDR3 is built from 13 residues. The CDR3 coding sequence is TGTGCCAGCAGTTTGAGCACTCATGGGGCCCTCCACTTT. Encoded protein: CASSLSTHGALHF.

The CDR3 DNA is TGTGCCAGCAGCCCCTACAGGGGATGGTACGACAATGAGCAGTTCTTC. The encoded protein is CASSPYRGWYDNEQFF. The genes are TRBV7-9 and TRBJ2-1, with 7 bases aligning to TRBD1. The V gene end was trimmed by 5 bases and the J gene end by 5 bases; junction bases not matched to a gene: 12. The CDR3 is made up of 16 amino acids. The V gene's germline CDR1 is SEHNR and CDR2 FQNEAQ (reference sequence).